This T cell receptor beta chain is from a study of blood T cell repertoires in COVID-19. Study-wide background: COVID-19 samples, acute and convalescent, were from the United States, Italy and Spain. T cells, B-cell-depleted T cells, or PBMCs supplied cDNA or gDNA.

Trimming cost V 6 bases and J 7 bases, with 18 bases left between them. Germline V CDR1 and CDR2: MGHDK, SYGVNS. The CDR3 extends over 14 amino acids. Original handling: Amplification of reference gene primers was used by the study to estimate nucleated cell counts. Method: immunoSEQ multiplex PCR; TCRdb's copy keeps in-frame clones and lacks some. For V, J and clone size, that table is used; D and trimming come from the DNA. This table holds about 260,000 clones, about 88% found once. The source of this sequence is a man aged 18 to 35 with active or convalescent COVID-19. Sample: peripheral blood. V usage is TRBV25-1 and J usage is TRBJ1-1; TRBD1 is a possible D gene (6 bases). CDR3 amino acids: CASRRGGGIDEAFF. CDR3 bases: TGTGCCAGCAGGAGGGGCGGGGGCATAGATGAAGCTTTCTTT.